These 21 T cell receptor beta chains were all obtained from the same sample, sequenced in a study of blood T cell repertoires in COVID-19. Profiled with immunoSEQ multiplex PCR; TCRdb holds only in-frame clones, not every one. The sample holds 100,000 or so clones, 65% to 85% seen once. Sequenced input: peripheral blood. The source is a woman aged 55-70 years with acute or convalescent COVID-19.

This clone appeared once. The V and J genes are TRBV28 and TRBJ2-1; 7 bases match TRBD1. Trimming removed 6 bases from V and 7 bases from J; junction bases left unmatched: 12. Germline V lookup: CDR1 MDHEN, CDR2 SYDVKM. CDR3 size: 15 residues. CDR3 in amino acids: CASSLKGAMRNEQFF. CDR3 coding DNA: TGTGCCAGCAGCCTGAAGGGGGCGATGAGGAATGAGCAGTTCTTC.

The CDR3 region is CASSAGEGVREKLFF. The CDR3 bases are TGTGCCAGCAGCGCCGGGGAGGGGGTTCGCGAAAAACTGTTTTTT. The gene calls are TRBV9 and TRBJ1-4; TRBD1 might be the D (6 bases). The CDR3 runs 15 residues. The V gene's germline CDR1 is SGDLS and CDR2 YYNGEE. The V gene lost 3 bases and the J gene lost 8 bases, with 17 bases spanning the gap.

The chain joins TRBV5-4 to TRBJ1-1; no firm D call. Germline-derived CDR1 and CDR2 are SGHNT and YYREEE (reference sequence). The CDR3 is 13 amino acids. Trimming cost V 5 bases and J 3 bases, with 11 bases left between them. Written as DNA, the CDR3 is TGTGCCAGCAGACAAGAGCGGGACACTGAAGCTTTCTTT. Translation: CASRQERDTEAFF.

The chain combines TRBV5-1 with TRBJ2-5; 7 bases align to TRBD2. Germline-derived CDR1 and CDR2 are SGHRS and YFSETQ. The CDR3 extends over 13 amino acids. The V and J ends lost 3 bases and 5 bases, in that order; junction bases with no gene match: 4. In DNA form, the CDR3 reads TGCGCCAGCAGCTCCTGGGGGGGGGAGACCCAGTACTTC. Translation: CASSSWGGETQYF.

The rearrangement uses TRBV6-6 and TRBJ1-5, with D possibly being TRBD1 (5 bases). CDR3 length: 13 residues. Germline assignment: CDR1 MNHNY and CDR2 SVGAGI (reference sequence). The ends were cut back, 7 bases at V and 7 bases at J, with 14 bases in the middle. The CDR3 is CASKGQGWQPQHF. In DNA, the CDR3 is TGTGCCAGCAAAGGGCAGGGATGGCAGCCCCAGCATTTT.

The J gene is TRBJ2-5, the V gene TRBV24-1, with 10 bases identical to TRBD1. The CDR3 runs to 16 residues. Germline V gives CDR1 KGHDR, CDR2 SFDVKD. Trimming at V came to 3 bases and at J to 0 bases, leaving 3 bases not matched to a gene. This chain's CDR3 is CATSDLDRGHQETQYF. CDR3 sequence (DNA): TGTGCCACCAGTGATCTCGACAGGGGGCACCAAGAGACCCAGTACTTC.

The rearrangement uses TRBV28 and TRBJ2-7, with D uncertain. The V gene's germline CDR1 is MDHEN and CDR2 SYDVKM. This CDR3 contains 13 residues. Trimming pared 6 bases from V and 5 bases from J, leaving 14 bases between. The CDR3 protein is CASSTALENEQYF. The CDR3 DNA reads as TGTGCCAGCAGCACCGCCTTAGAAAACGAGCAGTACTTC.

The chain is built from TRBV7-2 and TRBJ2-5, with D perhaps matching TRBD2 (6 bases). V shed 5 bases and J shed 5 bases, with 15 bases lying between them. Germline V gene lookup returns CDR1 SGHTA and CDR2 FQGNSA. CDR3 length equals 14 residues. The CDR3 sequence: CASSHPGVRETQYF. CDR3 sequence (DNA): TGTGCCAGCAGCCACCCGGGGGTGAGGGAGACCCAGTACTTC. Full variable domain (remainder filled in from reference TRBV7-2 and TRBJ2-5): GAGVSQSPSNKVTEKGKDVELRCDPISGHTALYWYRQSLGQGLEFLIYFQGNSAPDKSGLPSDRFSAERTGGSVSTLTIQRTQQEDSAVYLCASSHPGVRETQYFGPGTRLLVL.

The CDR3 here is CASSEAKGAYQPQHF. The CDR3 DNA reads TGTGCCAGCAGTGAAGCCAAGGGGGCATATCAGCCCCAGCATTTT. The rearrangement uses TRBV2 and TRBJ1-5, with 7 bases identical to TRBD1. Germline V gives CDR1 SNHLY, CDR2 FYNNEI. The CDR3 extends over 15 amino acids. V gave up 0 bases and J gave up 5 bases; unmatched junction bases: 4.

The CDR3 is CASRPRVAGGLFYNEQFF. DNA of the CDR3: TGTGCCAGCAGACCCCGGGTAGCGGGGGGCCTATTCTACAATGAGCAGTTCTTC. V gene TRBV11-2 combines with J gene TRBJ2-1; TRBD2 agrees at 10 bases. The CDR3 is made up of 18 amino acids. Germline V gives CDR1 SGHAT, CDR2 FQNNGV. V shed 6 bases, J shed 3 bases, and the junction held 14 bases outside the gene matches.

V usage is TRBV9 and J usage is TRBJ1-3; D unresolved. The length of the CDR3 is 14 residues. The germline gives CDR1 SGDLS, CDR2 YYNGEE. V dropped 1 base and J dropped 0 bases, with 5 bases sitting between them. This chain's CDR3 is CASSVQVSGNTIYF. DNA for the CDR3: TGTGCCAGCAGCGTACAGGTCTCTGGAAACACCATATATTTT.

The chain employs TRBV28 and TRBJ2-1; D is unresolved. Germline V gene data show CDR1 as MDHEN and CDR2 as SYDVKM. The germline V and J ends were trimmed by 4 bases and 8 bases, with 15 bases remaining between them. The CDR3 covers 14 residues. The chain's CDR3 is CASSSLLRNDEQFF. The CDR3 DNA sequence: TGTGCCAGCAGTTCCCTCCTTAGAAACGATGAGCAGTTCTTC.

The V gene is TRBV28, the J gene TRBJ2-7; no firm D call. CDR1 MDHEN and CDR2 SYDVKM come from the germline V gene. CDR3 size: 14 residues. Trimming took off 2 bases at V and 2 bases at J, with 10 bases between the two ends. The CDR3 is CASSLVISPYEQYF. As DNA, the CDR3 is TGTGCCAGCAGTTTAGTTATCAGTCCCTACGAGCAGTACTTC.

The chain combines TRBV3-1 (or the pseudogene TRBV3-2) with TRBJ2-1; a possible D gene is TRBD1 (6 bases). Germline V gene data show CDR1 as LGHDT and CDR2 as YNNKEL (reference sequence). CDR3 length: 18 residues. V dropped 1 base and J dropped 0 bases, with 16 bases sitting between them. As DNA, the CDR3 is TGTGCCAGCAGCCAAGCCGCAGGGGACCTAAGCTCCTACAATGAGCAGTTCTTC. As protein: CASSQAAGDLSSYNEQFF.

J is TRBJ2-2 and V is TRBV6-5, with 11 bases identical to TRBD2. This CDR3 contains 15 residues. Losses at the gene ends were 5 bases for V and 5 bases for J; bases not matched to a gene: 4. The V gene's germline CDR1 is MNHEY and CDR2 SVGAGI. The CDR3 coding sequence is TGTGCCAGCAGTCTAACTAGCGGGGGAACCGGGGAGCTGTTTTTT. Residues: CASSLTSGGTGELFF.

The chain has TRBV10-3 and TRBJ2-2; D gene ambiguous. The CDR3 spans 11 residues. V was shortened by 5 bases and J by 6 bases, with 4 bases between the two germline ends. Germline values: CDR1 ENHRY, CDR2 SYGVKD. The CDR3 protein is CAISSPGELFF. Here the CDR3 DNA reads TGTGCCATCAGTTCTCCCGGGGAGCTGTTTTTT.

The chain is built from TRBV5-4 and TRBJ2-5, with 13 bases matching TRBD2. J gave up 5 bases and V 4 bases, and 8 bases lay outside the gene matches. CDR3 length: 16 amino acids. Germline CDR1 is SGHNT and CDR2 is YYREEE (reference sequence). The CDR3 protein is CASSPWTSGGGETQYF. CDR3 bases: TGTGCCAGCAGCCCATGGACTAGCGGGGGAGGGGAGACCCAGTACTTC. The variable domain in full, with the rest retrieved from reference TRBV5-4 and TRBJ2-5, is ETGVTQSPTHLIKTRGQQVTLRCSSQSGHNTVSWYQQALGQGPQFIFQYYREEENGRGNFPPRFSGLQFPNYSSELNVNALELDDSALYLCASSPWTSGGGETQYFGPGTRLLVL.

This rearrangement joins TRBV11-3 to TRBJ1-1, with D perhaps TRBD1 (6 bases). The CDR3 is 14 amino acids. The V end was cut by 2 bases, the J end by 1 base, with 8 bases between. Germline V CDR1 and CDR2: SGHNT, YENEEA. CDR3 nucleotide sequence: TGTGCCAGCAGCTTACGCAGGGGGAACACTGAAGCTTTCTTT. Residues: CASSLRRGNTEAFF.

This clone was seen only a few times. The rearrangement joins TRBV7-8 to TRBJ1-3; a weak D match, TRBD1 (6 bases). Germline lookup yields CDR1 SGHVS and CDR2 FQNEAQ. V was trimmed by 4 bases and J by 7 bases, leaving 14 bases between them. The CDR3 is 14 amino acids. The DNA for the CDR3 is TGTGCCAGCAGCTGGACAGATTATGGGAACACCATATATTTT. Translated: CASSWTDYGNTIYF.

This chain's CDR3 is CASTLGQGLTGELFF. The CDR3 DNA is TGTGCCAGCACCCTGGGACAGGGACTCACCGGGGAGCTGTTTTTT. The chain uses TRBV6-6 and TRBJ2-2, with 9 nucleotides matching TRBD1. The V gene end was trimmed by 7 bases and the J gene end by 4 bases; junction bases not matched to a gene: 7. This CDR3 is built from 15 residues. Germline loops: CDR1 MNHNY, CDR2 SVGAGI (reference sequence).

CDR3 sequence reads: CASSQGSGAGANVLTF. CDR3 nucleotides: TGTGCCAGCAGCCAAGGGTCAGGGGCTGGGGCCAACGTCCTGACTTTC. The chain carries TRBV4-2 and TRBJ2-6; a possible D gene is TRBD1 (6 bases). CDR3 length: 16 residues. The V gene lost 1 base and the J gene lost 2 bases, with 9 bases spanning the gap. Germline lookup yields CDR1 LGHNA and CDR2 YNFKEQ.